This TCR beta chain was obtained from a study of blood T cell repertoires in COVID-19. This CDR3 region has 15 residues. The V and J ends lost 1 base and 7 bases respectively, with 14 bases between them. Germline V gene data show CDR1 as SGHDN and CDR2 as FVKESK. Seattle participants joined during active infection and were tracked over time. Here immunoSEQ multiplex PCR was the method, and the copy in TCRdb shows in-frame clones only, minus some. This table has some 300,000 clones, around 87% appearing once. This clone was recorded a few times. The source of this sequence is a woman aged 40 to 55 with COVID-19, enrolled during active disease. The chain carries TRBV14 and TRBJ1-3, with D unclear. The sequencing sample was made of peripheral blood. CDR3 DNA sequence: TGTGCCAGCAGCCAAGGCGTTCCCAAAACGAACACCATATATTTT. Translated, it gives CASSQGVPKTNTIYF.